This T cell receptor (beta chain) was identified during a study of blood T cell repertoires in COVID-19 (TCRdb year 2020). Study-wide context: The collaborator samples originated in the United States, Italy and Spain and spanned the acute and convalescent phases of COVID-19. The prospective study material was composed of cDNA or gDNA derived from T cells, B-cell-depleted T cells, or PBMCs. Nearly every sample came with metadata listing a de-identified subject ID, COVID-19 status, age in years and sex. Deeply sampled blood TCRbeta repertoires from subjects exposed to, actively infected with, or recovered from COVID-19 were included in the dataset. HLA class I and class II types, where available, came from metadata supplied by the sample provider rather than from assay-based typing. The repertoires were made available in a free public database intended to serve as a resource for research on the immune response to SARS-CoV-2. Samples were obtained from the ongoing ImmuneRACE study (first 160 participants) and from 1,254 subjects provided by 6 global collaborators. Overall study results and their limits: The quantity of clinical and demographic metadata differed by source and by participant and was supplied without curation.

Compared with germline, V lacks 3 bases and J lacks 3 bases; bases without a gene match: 8. Including the terminal cysteine and phenylalanine, the CDR3 comprises 16 residues. Of all the DNA, just the CDR3 is kept, 48 bases in frame from base 1. CDR1 and CDR2, per the germline V gene, are SGHRS and YFSETQ. TCRbeta CDR3 regions were amplified from genomic DNA using the immunoSEQ Assay, a bias-controlled multiplex PCR. Concerning the study's data processing: The number of nucleated cells in each sample was estimated by amplification of reference gene primers within the assay. To quantify the absolute abundance of each unique TCRbeta CDR3 rearrangement, sequence reads were collapsed and filtered. Productive Simpson clonality was computed per sample as the square root of Simpson's diversity index over productive rearrangements. In TCRdb, the immuneACCESS table is reduced to in-frame sequences with V and J assigned. These tables do not hold every clone; where another copy was compared, an unresolved V gene accounts for under half, and the others remain unexplained. That table furnishes V, J and clone size, whereas the DNA furnished D and trimming. In all, the sample holds fewer than 350,000 clones, and approximately 86% of those were seen once. The top ten clonotypes cover 1% of the sample.

Participants in the prospective study were enrolled through a virtual design, were aged roughly 18 to 95 years, and lived in 24 United States geographic areas. Cohort assignment in the prospective study relied on participant-reported clinical history from a screening survey and a study questionnaire. Recovered participants in ImmuneRACE Cohort 3 were defined as having two consecutive negative NP/OP PCR tests, clearance from a healthcare professional, or resolution of symptoms. Mobile phlebotomists in the prospective study collected whole blood, serum and a nasopharyngeal or oropharyngeal swab from every participant. Additional blood draws and questionnaires over an approximately 2-month period could optionally be provided by prospective study participants. Before DNA extraction, blood samples from the prospective study were shipped at room temperature or frozen. Notes on this clone: Its antigen remains unidentified. No clone much larger than this one lies a single base away; base qualities are absent.

The chain couples TRBV5-1 to TRBJ2-3; 9 middle bases align to TRBD2. Source material: PBMCs or T cells enriched from blood (not recorded which). This TCR came from a woman younger than 45 who had recovered from COVID-19. The CDR3 protein sequence reads: CASSSIAGAGTDTQYF. The nucleotides read TGCGCCAGCAGCTCAATAGCGGGAGCTGGGACAGATACGCAGTATTTT.